These 32 T cell receptor beta chains were all obtained from the same sample, sequenced in a study of T cell responses to AZD1222 COVID-19 vaccine (TCRdb year 2021). The sample's time point label is to be understood as: about 28 days (+/-7) after the second vaccine dose. In light of the paper, this sample's treatment or condition label describes: meningococcal conjugate vaccine given as trial control. Library preparation used the immunoSEQ multiplex PCR assay. TCRdb's version of the immuneACCESS table is confined to in-frame rearrangements and falls short of the full clone set. An unresolved V gene accounts for under half of the shortfall where checked; the remainder is of unknown origin. The sample table records about 210,000 clones; roughly 94% of these occur just once. The ten top clones hold around 1.7% of the sample. The sample was peripheral blood, taken 28 days after the second dose of the MenACWY control vaccine. The receptors here all came from an adult who received the MenACWY meningococcal vaccine as a control.

The rearrangement links TRBV28 to TRBJ2-5; 9 positions match TRBD1. CDR1 and CDR2 (germline): MDHEN, SYDVKM. This CDR3 contains 18 residues. J was trimmed by 2 bases and V by 6 bases; bases with no gene match: 16. The DNA for the CDR3 is TGTGCCAGCAGCCCCGGGACAGGGTTGGTCCGGCGGCAAGAGACCCAGTACTTC. This sequence encodes CASSPGTGLVRRQETQYF.

Concerning this clone itself: In the same sample, other DNA sequences code for this CDR3. The chain uses TRBV5-1 and TRBJ2-2, with a possible D match to TRBD2 (5 bases). This CDR3 region has 15 residues. From germline, CDR1 is SGHRS and CDR2 YFSETQ. Trimming shortened V by 2 bases and J by 0 bases, and 8 bases separated the two germline ends. The CDR3 spells CASSLLGANTGELFF. In DNA, the CDR3 is TGCGCCAGCAGCTTACTCGGGGCGAACACCGGGGAGCTGTTTTTT.

This chain connects TRBV6-5 to TRBJ1-3, with TRBD1 as a possible D gene (6 bases). The CDR3 covers 15 residues. The V and J ends lost 5 bases and 1 base respectively, with 12 bases between them. CDR1 is MNHEY and CDR2 is SVGAGI in the germline V gene. The CDR3 coding sequence is TGTGCCAGCAGTCTAACTACAGGGTCTGGAAACACCATATATTTT. Translation: CASSLTTGSGNTIYF.

V is TRBV5-4 and J is TRBJ2-1; TRBD2 agrees at 10 bases. The CDR3 is 17 residues long. CDR1 is SGHNT, CDR2 YYREEE, per germline (reference sequence). V dropped 4 bases and J dropped 4; count of bases not matched to a gene: 11. As DNA, the CDR3 is TGTGCCAGCAGCAACTCGGGGGGTAGCGGGAGGTACAATGAGCAGTTCTTC. As protein: CASSNSGGSGRYNEQFF.

The genes are TRBV19 and TRBJ2-5; maybe TRBD1 (6 bases). The CDR3 extends over 14 amino acids. CDR1 and CDR2 (germline): LNHDA, SQIVND (reference sequence). With 3 bases removed from V and 2 bases from J, the gap between germline ends came to 10 bases. CDR3 sequence: CASSMRGLQETQYF. CDR3 DNA sequence: TGTGCCAGTAGTATGAGGGGGTTACAAGAGACCCAGTACTTC.

This clone came up once. The genes are TRBV28 and TRBJ1-5; 7 bases line up with TRBD1. Trimming removed 3 bases from V and 2 bases from J; junction bases left unmatched: 4. CDR3 size: 15 residues. Per germline, CDR1 MDHEN and CDR2 SYDVKM. The CDR3 DNA follows: TGTGCCAGCAGTTTCCAAGGGACAGGCAATCAGCCCCAGCATTTT. Protein product: CASSFQGTGNQPQHF.

This clone was observed a single time. J is TRBJ1-1 and V is TRBV28, with a possible D match to TRBD1 (6 bases). CDR3 size: 13 residues. V was cut by 6 bases and J by 3 bases, with 11 bases left in between. From germline, CDR1 is MDHEN and CDR2 SYDVKM. The DNA for the CDR3 is TGTGCCAGCAGACTACAGGGAGACACTGAAGCTTTCTTT. It codes for CASRLQGDTEAFF. The whole variable domain, remainder taken from reference TRBV28 and TRBJ1-1, is DVKVTQSSRYLVKRTGEKVFLECVQDMDHENMFWYRQDPGLGLRLIYFSYDVKMKEKGDIPEGYSVSREKKERFSLILESASTNQTSMYLCASRLQGDTEAFFGQGTRLTVV.

V gene TRBV9 combines with J gene TRBJ2-2, with D perhaps TRBD1 or TRBD2 (6 bases each). From germline, CDR1 is SGDLS and CDR2 YYNGEE. This CDR3 has 13 amino acids. Trimming took 5 bases from V and 5 from J, leaving 10 bases between them. This CDR3 reads CASSEGGTGELFF. CDR3 bases: TGTGCCAGCAGTGAGGGGGGAACCGGGGAGCTGTTTTTT.

J is TRBJ2-2 and V is TRBV5-1; 13 nucleotides align to TRBD2. Germline assignment: CDR1 SGHRS and CDR2 YFSETQ. V was pared by 6 bases and J by 5 bases, with 4 bases of the junction left unmatched. The CDR3 spans 15 residues. The CDR3 sequence is CASTLAGGPTGELFF. The CDR3 DNA is TGCGCCAGCACACTAGCGGGAGGGCCGACCGGGGAGCTGTTTTTT. The complete variable domain, with remaining parts taken from reference TRBV5-1 and TRBJ2-2, reads KAGVTQTPRYLIKTRGQQVTLSCSPISGHRSVSWYQQTPGQGLQFLFEYFSETQRNKGNFPGRFSGRQFSNSRSEMNVSTLELGDSALYLCASTLAGGPTGELFFGEGSRLTVL.

The gene calls are TRBV18 and TRBJ1-4, with 7 bases that match TRBD1. CDR1 and CDR2 from the germline V gene are KGHSH and LQKENI. With V trimmed by 6 bases and J by 12 bases, 7 bases remained unmatched. The CDR3 totals 12 residues. Written as DNA, the CDR3 is TGTGCCAGCTCTCCCACAGGGGCAGAACTGTTTTTT. Its protein product is CASSPTGAELFF.

The V call is TRBV5-1, the J call TRBJ1-4; D call uncertain. Germline loops: CDR1 SGHRS, CDR2 YFSETQ. Trimming shortened V by 2 bases and J by 5 bases, and 10 bases separated the two germline ends. The CDR3 is 14 residues long. The chain's CDR3 is CASSFREANEKLFF. The CDR3 DNA reads TGCGCCAGCAGCTTCAGAGAGGCAAATGAAAAACTGTTTTTT.

The chain employs TRBV5-1 and TRBJ2-3, with D unclear. In germline, CDR1 is SGHRS, CDR2 YFSETQ. Trimming removed 2 bases from V and 4 bases from J, with 14 bases in between. This CDR3 has 15 residues. The CDR3, as DNA: TGCGCCAGCAGCTTTTTAGAAGTTGGGTCAGATACGCAGTATTTT. Protein sequence: CASSFLEVGSDTQYF.

J is TRBJ2-7 and V is TRBV14, with no clear D. Trimming removed 3 bases at V and 2 bases at J, with 2 bases between. CDR1 SGHDN and CDR2 FVKESK come from the germline V gene. The CDR3 consists of 11 residues. CDR3 bases: TGTGCCAGCAGCCAGACCTACGAGCAGTACTTC. Translating it yields CASSQTYEQYF.

The chain combines TRBV28 with TRBJ1-5; D is unresolved. The CDR3 length is 11 residues. The V gene lost 7 bases and the J gene lost 2 bases, with 3 bases spanning the gap. Germline V lookup: CDR1 MDHEN, CDR2 SYDVKM. The CDR3 region is CASKGNQPQHF. DNA of the CDR3: TGTGCCAGCAAGGGCAATCAGCCCCAGCATTTT.

This chain uses TRBV13 with TRBJ2-7; the match to TRBD1 covers 8 bases. CDR1 PRHDT and CDR2 FYEKMQ come from the germline V gene (reference sequence). The CDR3 contains 17 residues. V was clipped by 5 bases and J by 2 bases; unmatched bases: 14. The CDR3 nucleotides read TGTGCCAGCAGCAGCCGGGACAGGAGCCGAGGTCCCTACGAGCAGTACTTC. Its translation: CASSSRDRSRGPYEQYF.

The V gene is TRBV5-1, the J gene TRBJ1-2; 8 bases align to TRBD1. J gave up 3 bases and V 3 bases, and 4 bases lay outside the gene matches. Germline loops: CDR1 SGHRS, CDR2 YFSETQ. This CDR3 is 14 amino acids long. CDR3 in DNA: TGCGCCAGCAGCTCCGGACAGGGTGACTATGGCTACACCTTC. It codes for CASSSGQGDYGYTF.

This clone occurred once. The chain couples TRBV30 to TRBJ2-7; D could derive from TRBD1 or TRBD2 (5 bases each). Trimming took off 3 bases at V and 1 base at J, with 10 bases between the two ends. Germline V gene lookup returns CDR1 GTSNPN and CDR2 SVGIG (reference sequence). This CDR3 region has 13 residues. The CDR3 loop is CAWRGDGSYEQYF. For the CDR3, the DNA is TGTGCCTGGAGGGGGGACGGATCCTACGAGCAGTACTTC.

The chain employs TRBV19 and TRBJ1-5; D is ambiguous. CDR1 and CDR2 (germline): LNHDA, SQIVND (reference sequence). This CDR3 spans 13 amino acids. With 5 bases removed from V and 6 bases from J, the gap between germline ends came to 11 bases. CDR3 sequence reads: CASSPGSSQPQHF. As DNA, the CDR3 is TGTGCCAGTAGTCCGGGGTCCAGTCAGCCCCAGCATTTT.

The rearrangement links TRBV28 to TRBJ2-7; maybe TRBD1 (6 bases). V lost 6 bases to trimming and J lost 0 bases, with 18 bases between them. The CDR3 is 16 amino acids. Looked up from germline, CDR1 is MDHEN and CDR2 is SYDVKM. In DNA form, the CDR3 reads TGTGCCAGCAGCGTCATAGGACAGATTACCTCCTACGAGCAGTACTTC. Residues: CASSVIGQITSYEQYF.

V usage is TRBV24-1 and J usage is TRBJ1-2, with D tentatively TRBD1 (6 bases). The CDR3 consists of 14 residues. CDR1 is KGHDR and CDR2 is SFDVKD in the germline V gene. Trimming took off 0 bases at V and 8 bases at J, with 12 bases between the two ends. As DNA, the CDR3 is TGTGCCACCAGTGATTTGAGGCAGGGGAGCGGCTACACCTTC. Translation: CATSDLRQGSGYTF.

The V call is TRBV12-3 or TRBV12-4, the J call TRBJ2-7, with D tentatively TRBD1 (5 bases). CDR3 length: 13 residues. Deletions cut 5 bases from V and 5 bases from J, with 13 bases between. CDR3 DNA sequence: TGTGCCAGCAGTCCCGGCAGGGTACACGAGCAGTACTTC. Residues: CASSPGRVHEQYF.

The gene calls are TRBV5-6 and TRBJ2-3; D gene uncertain. The CDR3 has 15 residues. V dropped 0 bases and J dropped 2 bases, with 10 bases sitting between them. Germline V gives CDR1 SGHDT, CDR2 YYEEEE. The CDR3 loop is CASSLAVTYTDTQYF. In nucleotides, the CDR3 is TGTGCCAGCAGCTTGGCCGTCACCTACACAGATACGCAGTATTTT.

This rearrangement joins TRBV28 to TRBJ1-3; TRBD1 matches 9 bases. From germline, CDR1 is MDHEN and CDR2 SYDVKM. The junction had 6 bases not matched to a gene; V was cut back by 4 bases and J by 2 bases. This CDR3 is built from 16 residues. The CDR3 loop is CASSSDRGRTGNTIYF. The CDR3 nucleotides are TGTGCCAGCAGTTCAGACAGGGGGAGGACTGGAAACACCATATATTTT.

This clone appeared a single time. The genes are TRBV4-1 and TRBJ2-7; no clear D gene. The V gene lost 0 bases and the J gene lost 0 bases, with 6 bases spanning the gap. Germline CDR1 is MGHRA and CDR2 is YSYEKL. The CDR3 spans 14 residues. In DNA, the CDR3 is TGCGCCAGCAGCCAAGAGGGCTTCTCCTACGAGCAGTACTTC. Translation: CASSQEGFSYEQYF.

This chain joins TRBV7-9 and TRBJ1-1; D uncertain. In germline, CDR1 is SEHNR, CDR2 FQNEAQ (reference sequence). The CDR3 spans 12 residues. V was cut by 10 bases and J by 0 bases, with 9 bases left in between. The CDR3 here is CAIAVMNTEAFF. CDR3 coding DNA: TGTGCCATCGCGGTAATGAACACTGAAGCTTTCTTT. Full variable domain (outside the CDR3, taken from reference TRBV7-9 and TRBJ1-1): DTGVSQNPRHKITKRGQNVTFRCDPISEHNRLYWYRQTLGQGPEFLTYFQNEAQLEKSRLLSDRFSAERPKGSFSTLEIQRTEQGDSAMYLCAIAVMNTEAFFGQGTRLTVV.

The J gene is TRBJ2-1, the V gene TRBV6-5; 8 nucleotides line up with TRBD1. V lost 5 bases and J lost 4; bases outside the gene matches: 4. Germline V CDR1 and CDR2: MNHEY, SVGAGI. This CDR3 is built from 14 residues. Here the CDR3 reads CASSPGQGYNEQFF. Here the CDR3 DNA reads TGTGCCAGCAGTCCAGGACAGGGATACAATGAGCAGTTCTTC.

The chain employs TRBV6-5 and TRBJ2-4; tentatively, D is TRBD1 (7 bases). Per germline, CDR1 MNHEY and CDR2 SVGAGI. V was shortened by 6 bases and J by 9 bases, with 21 bases between the two germline ends. The CDR3 sequence is 15 residues long. This CDR3 reads CASSPVTGRRAIQYF. For the CDR3, the DNA is TGTGCCAGCAGCCCCGTGACAGGGAGGAGGGCCATTCAGTACTTC.

V usage is TRBV10-1 and J usage is TRBJ1-1; 8 positions match TRBD1. The J segment lost 5 bases and the V segment lost 6 bases, leaving 8 bases of the junction unmatched. CDR3 length: 14 amino acids. Germline loops: CDR1 WNHNN, CDR2 SYGVQD (reference sequence). In nucleotides, the CDR3 is TGCGCCAGCAGGGGCCGGGACAGGCATACTGAAGCTTTCTTT. It codes for CASRGRDRHTEAFF.

The V gene is TRBV5-1, the J gene TRBJ1-4; D uncertain. V lost 1 base and J lost 8, with 9 bases in between. CDR1 is SGHRS and CDR2 is YFSETQ in the germline V gene. The CDR3 totals 13 residues. CDR3 protein: CASSLRAGEKLFF. The DNA for the CDR3 is TGCGCCAGCAGCTTGAGGGCAGGCGAAAAACTGTTTTTT.

The rearrangement joins TRBV5-6 to TRBJ1-2; tentatively, D is TRBD1 (6 bases). V gave up 0 bases and J gave up 8 bases, with 17 bases separating them. The CDR3 loop spans 15 amino acids. Germline CDR1 is SGHDT and CDR2 is YYEEEE. The CDR3 loop is CASSLEGGQGRGYTF. CDR3 nucleotides: TGTGCCAGCAGCTTGGAGGGGGGTCAGGGCCGGGGCTACACCTTC.

The J gene is TRBJ2-3, the V gene TRBV12-5; unclear D gene. CDR3 size: 13 residues. The germline CDR1 and CDR2 sequences are LGHNT and FRNRAP. V lost 7 bases to trimming and J lost 5 bases, with 13 bases between them. The CDR3 spells CASAPDSLDTQYF. The CDR3 nucleotides read TGTGCTAGTGCTCCGGATTCGCTAGATACGCAGTATTTT.

This chain links TRBV27 with TRBJ1-4; 9 bases line up with TRBD1. The length of the CDR3 is 15 residues. J gave up 5 bases and V 9 bases, and 10 bases lay outside the gene matches. Germline V lookup: CDR1 MNHEY, CDR2 SMNVEV (reference sequence). Here the CDR3 DNA reads TGTGCCAGTAATTCCGGGACAGGGAAAAATGAAAAACTGTTTTTT. Translation gives CASNSGTGKNEKLFF.